The clone carrying this TCR beta chain was observed at least ten times. Its antigen is unknown. The sample originates from a study of breast tumors, draining lymph nodes, adjacent tissues. This CDR3 region has 17 residues. Germline V gives CDR1 MNHEY, CDR2 SVGAGI. The trim removed 5 bases at V and 3 bases at J, leaving 15 bases unmatched. TCRdb re-called the multiplex PCR reads with MiXCR, one entry per CDR3 protein. The repertoire holds tens of thousands of distinct CDR3 sequences, with 23% as singletons. Study-level results: Tumor T cell lymph node origin was a supported hypothesis, not proven. Tumors had less TCR diversity than lymph nodes, more than nontumor tissue.

This sequence joins TRBV6-5 and TRBJ2-7, with TRBD1 matching over 8 bases. Specimen: breast tumor tissue. The receptor was derived from a female donor with breast cancer. Some clones in this sample may be carry-over from other donors' samples. Written as DNA, the CDR3 is TGTGCCAGCAGTCGCAGCCGGGACAGGAGAAAATACTACGAGCAGTACTTC. Translated: CASSRSRDRRKYYEQYF.